This T cell receptor (beta chain) was profiled in a study of cytomegalovirus exposure and HLA in healthy donors. Study-wide findings and caveats: The study labeled more than 150 TCR beta chains cytomegalovirus-associated.

Vbeta (60) and Jbeta (13) primers were used in the PCR. The table came from immunoSEQ multiplex PCR; TCRdb's copy has only in-frame clones and leaves some out. Among more than 110,000 clones listed, just under 80% were seen once. CDR1 is LNHDA and CDR2 is SQIVND in the germline V gene (reference sequence). V gave up 7 bases and J gave up 6 bases; unmatched junction bases: 15. There are 16 residues in the CDR3. Comments on this clone: Its antigen is still unknown.

The chain is built from TRBV19 and TRBJ1-5; 7 nucleotides match TRBD1. What was sequenced was PBMCs. The sequence derives from a man aged 25 to 45 in good health and CMV-seronegative. This CDR3 reads CASTGTALVEGQPQHF. Here the CDR3 DNA reads TGTGCCAGTACCGGGACAGCTTTGGTTGAGGGTCAGCCCCAGCATTTT. Variable domain in full (rest from reference TRBV19 and TRBJ1-5): DGGITQSPKYLFRKEGQNVTLSCEQNLNHDAMYWYRQDPGQGLRLIYYSQIVNDFQKGDIAEGYSVSREKKESFPLTVTSAQKNPTAFYLCASTGTALVEGQPQHFGDGTRLSIL.